This T cell receptor delta chain was identified in a study of γδ T cells in repeated Plasmodium falciparum infection. Vgamma9/Vdelta2+ and Vdelta2-negative gammadelta T cells were flow-sorted from PBMC for bulk sequencing. TCRdb redid the clone calls on the multiplex PCR reads with CATT. Of tens of thousands of delta-chain clones detected, around 2% appear once; the ten largest clones hold about 24%. Germline loops: CDR1 TSWWSYY, CDR2 QGS. The CDR3 sequence is 23 residues long. V shed 4 bases, J shed 5 bases, and the junction held 33 bases outside the gene matches. This clone was observed many times. TCRdb lists the protein of a much larger clone for this DNA, which differs at residue 6, so this is likely a read error; the protein given here is translated from the DNA itself.

This chain uses TRDV1 with TRDJ1, with 8 positions matching TRDD3. Input material: gamma-delta T cells from blood. This sequence originates from a pool of human donors (malaria-infected and uninfected, not separated). The CDR3 is CALGVLSIPFHSTGGRAQDKLIF. The CDR3 DNA is TGTGCTCTTGGGGTTCTGTCTATTCCCTTCCACAGTACTGGGGGGCGAGCCCAGGATAAACTCATCTTT.